Each of the 7 T cell receptor beta chains below was sequenced from the same sample in a study of blood T cells in healthy people across ages. A J-beta primer mix and a sample-barcoded 5' primer were used in a second PCR of roughly 7 to 12 cycles. MiXCR was run by TCRdb on the 5' RACE reads, yielding one entry per CDR3 protein. This table holds about a million distinct CDR3 sequences, roughly half found once. Sequenced sample: blood. The origin of the receptors is a woman in her fifties or sixties in good health.

This sequence joins TRBV29-1 and TRBJ1-2; D gene ambiguous. V lost 6 bases and J lost 4, with 12 bases in between. Germline V gene data show CDR1 as SQVTM and CDR2 as ANQGSEA. The CDR3 totals 12 residues. The DNA of the CDR3 is TGCAGCGTCCACTACGGGGTCTATGGCTACACCTTC. This sequence encodes CSVHYGVYGYTF.

This sequence joins TRBV10-3 and TRBJ1-1; no firm D call. The CDR3 has 14 amino acids. Germline assignment: CDR1 ENHRY and CDR2 SYGVKD. Trimming shortened V by 2 bases and J by 7 bases, and 14 bases separated the two germline ends. CDR3 sequence: CAISERAPGDEAFF. DNA for the CDR3: TGTGCCATCAGTGAGAGGGCCCCGGGAGATGAAGCTTTCTTT.

This rearrangement joins TRBV5-6 to TRBJ1-5; the match to TRBD1 covers 9 bases. The trim removed 2 bases at V and 6 bases at J, leaving 9 bases unmatched. This CDR3 is built from 16 residues. Germline V gene data show CDR1 as SGHDT and CDR2 as YYEEEE. CDR3 residues: CASSFTGTGTVQPQHF. The CDR3 DNA sequence: TGTGCCAGCAGCTTTACCGGGACAGGGACGGTTCAGCCCCAGCATTTT.

The J gene is TRBJ2-4, the V gene TRBV20-1; TRBD2 agrees at 15 bases. The end of the DNA fits TRBJ2-7 better, so the J call may be wrong. CDR1 and CDR2 (germline): DFQATT, SNEGSKA (reference sequence). The CDR3 extends over 17 amino acids. CDR3 DNA sequence: TGCAGTGCTAGTTCGGGACTAGCGGGAGGAGTCTCCTACGAGCAGTACTTC. Encoded protein: CSASSGLAGGVSYEQYF.

The chain carries TRBV9 and TRBJ1-2; no clear D. Germline loops: CDR1 SGDLS, CDR2 YYNGEE. The V and J ends lost 3 bases and 7 bases respectively, with 13 bases between them. This CDR3 comprises 13 residues. For the CDR3, the DNA is TGTGCCAGCAGCGATGGGGTGTTCTTTGGCTACACCTTC. Amino acids: CASSDGVFFGYTF.

The chain employs TRBV7-9 and TRBJ1-3; D not resolved. This CDR3 is 11 amino acids long. Germline V gene lookup returns CDR1 SEHNR and CDR2 FQNEAQ (reference sequence). V was clipped by 4 bases and J by 3 bases, with 1 base between them. CDR3 coding DNA: TGTGCCAGCAGCTATGGAAACACCATATATTTT. Translated: CASSYGNTIYF.

This chain links TRBV4-1 with TRBJ2-7, with D perhaps TRBD1 (5 bases). Trimming pared 0 bases from V and 6 bases from J, leaving 18 bases between. CDR1 is MGHRA, CDR2 YSYEKL, per germline. CDR3 length: 16 amino acids. The CDR3 DNA follows: TGCGCCAGCAGCCAAGATCGAGTGGGCAGGGCATGCGAGCAGTACTTC. Encoded protein: CASSQDRVGRACEQYF.